Shown below are 22 T cell receptor beta chains from a single sample sequenced in a study of neoadjuvant anti-PD-1 for oral cavity cancer. Assay: immunoSEQ multiplex PCR; the TCRdb copy retains only in-frame clones and omits some. This sample has more than 5,000 clones, with 55% to 70% found just once. Sequencing was performed on tumor tissue, taken before nivolumab (anti-PD-1) treatment. Receptor source: a person aged 40-85 years with oral cavity squamous cell carcinoma.

This clone came up once. The rearrangement uses TRBV11-2 and TRBJ2-5, with 9 bases identical to TRBD2. The CDR3 consists of 17 residues. Losses at the gene ends were 2 bases for V and 6 bases for J; bases not matched to a gene: 13. CDR1 and CDR2 from the germline V gene are SGHAT and FQNNGV. CDR3 nucleotides: TGTGCCAGCAGCTTAAAGCCAGCGGGGGGCTTCGGAAAGACCCAGTACTTC. Translating gives CASSLKPAGGFGKTQYF.

This clone occurred a few times. V usage is TRBV4-1 and J usage is TRBJ1-4; D perhaps matches TRBD1 (5 bases). Germline V lookup: CDR1 MGHRA, CDR2 YSYEKL. The CDR3 length is 15 residues. Trimming removed 5 bases at V and 7 bases at J, with 17 bases between. The CDR3: CASSVTGTSGEKLFF. The CDR3 DNA is TGCGCCAGCAGCGTAACCGGGACGTCTGGTGAAAAACTGTTTTTT.

The chain couples TRBV15 to TRBJ2-7; 13 bases are a match to TRBD2. Germline V gene sequence: CDR1 LNHNV, CDR2 YYDKDF (reference sequence). The CDR3 contains 16 residues. Unmatched junction bases numbered 6, after V lost 0 bases and J lost 7 bases. The CDR3 DNA reads as TGTGCCACCAGCAGAGATTTGACTAGCGGGAGGACGGAGCAGTACTTC. Residues: CATSRDLTSGRTEQYF.

This CDR3 reads CASTTETGGAVDGYTF. The CDR3 nucleotides are TGTGCCAGTACCACCGAAACCGGGGGCGCGGTAGATGGCTACACCTTC. V usage is TRBV19 and J usage is TRBJ1-2, with a possible D match to TRBD1 (6 bases). With 7 bases removed from V and 6 bases from J, the gap between germline ends came to 24 bases. Germline V lookup: CDR1 LNHDA, CDR2 SQIVND (reference sequence). The CDR3 has 16 amino acids.

The CDR3 nucleotides are TGCGCCAGCAGCTGGCGGGACGGACGCTCGAACACTGAAGCTTTCTTT. This gives the protein CASSWRDGRSNTEAFF. The chain recombines TRBV4-1 with TRBJ1-1; D is perhaps TRBD1 (5 bases). Germline-derived CDR1 and CDR2 are MGHRA and YSYEKL. The length of the CDR3 is 16 residues. Trimming took off 5 bases at V and 1 base at J, with 17 bases between the two ends.

The chain is built from TRBV5-1 and TRBJ1-5; D might be TRBD1 (6 bases). Germline CDR1 reads SGHRS; CDR2 reads YFSETQ. The V and J ends lost 0 bases and 8 bases respectively, with 12 bases between them. The CDR3 consists of 14 residues. The CDR3 DNA reads TGCGCCAGCAGCTTGGTGGGGGCCGGGGAGCCCCAGCATTTT. Translating it yields CASSLVGAGEPQHF.

The chain carries TRBV5-8 and TRBJ2-3; 7 nucleotides agree with TRBD1. The V segment lost 1 base and the J segment 1 base; nucleotides outside the gene matches: 3. The CDR3 is 15 amino acids. Germline values: CDR1 SGHTS, CDR2 YDEGEE. The CDR3 DNA is TGTGCCAGCAGCTTGTCAGGGGGAGGCACAGATACGCAGTATTTT. Its translation is CASSLSGGGTDTQYF.

There are a few counts of this clone. The chain employs TRBV7-7 and TRBJ2-2, with 10 bases fitting TRBD2. The CDR3 runs to 15 residues. Trimming cost V 6 bases and J 2 bases; bases outside gene matches: 3. Germline V lookup: CDR1 SSHAT, CDR2 FNYEAQ (reference sequence). DNA of the CDR3: TGTGCCAGCAGTCCTAGCGGGGGAAACACCGGGGAGCTGTTTTTT. This encodes CASSPSGGNTGELFF.

This clone showed up just a few times. J is TRBJ1-3 and V is TRBV11-2; D is unclear. This CDR3 has 13 residues. Germline-derived CDR1 and CDR2 are SGHAT and FQNNGV. V lost 7 bases and J 4 bases, leaving 11 bases between the germline ends. The CDR3 reads CASTSEVGNTIYF. CDR3 DNA: TGTGCCAGCACCTCGGAAGTCGGAAACACCATATATTTT.

The J gene is TRBJ2-1, the V gene TRBV4-2; D gene unclear. The V end lost 0 bases, the J end lost 10 bases, and 7 bases lay between the germline ends. Germline lookup yields CDR1 LGHNA and CDR2 YNFKEQ. The CDR3 covers 12 residues. Here the CDR3 reads CASSQEGPEQFF. The DNA of the CDR3 is TGTGCCAGCAGCCAAGAGGGCCCCGAGCAGTTCTTC.

The rearrangement joins TRBV5-5 to TRBJ1-1; D possibly corresponds to TRBD1 (5 bases). V was clipped by 2 bases and J by 1 base, with 12 bases between them. CDR3 length: 15 residues. The germline CDR1 and CDR2 sequences are SGHKS and YYEKEE (reference sequence). CDR3: CASSFSLGQNTEAFF. For the CDR3, the DNA is TGTGCCAGCAGCTTCTCTCTCGGACAGAACACTGAAGCTTTCTTT. Drawing the rest from reference TRBV5-5 and TRBJ1-1, the complete variable domain is DAGVTQSPTHLIKTRGQQVTLRCSPISGHKSVSWYQQVLGQGPQFIFQYYEKEERGRGNFPDRFSARQFPNYSSELNVNALLLGDSALYLCASSFSLGQNTEAFFGQGTRLTVV.

The V call is TRBV2, the J call TRBJ2-7; D is unclear. Trimming left V 4 bases short and J 3 bases short, with 16 bases between. The germline CDR1 and CDR2 sequences are SNHLY and FYNNEI. CDR3 length: 15 amino acids. Here the CDR3 DNA reads TGTGCCAGCAGTGCTTCCTTTTCGCGGCACTACGAGCAGTACTTC. Translation: CASSASFSRHYEQYF.

The V call is TRBV5-5, the J call TRBJ2-7, with a tentative D call TRBD1 (6 bases). Per germline, CDR1 SGHKS and CDR2 YYEKEE (reference sequence). The ends were cut back, 5 bases at V and 3 bases at J, with 18 bases in the middle. The CDR3 is made up of 15 amino acids. CDR3 in DNA: TGTGCCAGCAGGTTCCAAGACAGGCTGTTCTACGAGCAGTACTTC. Its protein is CASRFQDRLFYEQYF. Drawing the rest from reference TRBV5-5 and TRBJ2-7, the complete variable domain is DAGVTQSPTHLIKTRGQQVTLRCSPISGHKSVSWYQQVLGQGPQFIFQYYEKEERGRGNFPDRFSARQFPNYSSELNVNALLLGDSALYLCASRFQDRLFYEQYFGPGTRLTVT.

This clone was picked up a small number of times. The V call is TRBV5-1, the J call TRBJ2-2, with a tentative D call TRBD2 (5 bases). The germline V gene encodes CDR1 SGHRS and CDR2 YFSETQ. This CDR3 is 17 amino acids long. V lost 3 bases and J lost 4, with 19 bases in between. The DNA for the CDR3 is TGCGCCAGCAGCTCCCGCCCTAGCCCCACCTCCACCGGGGAGCTGTTTTTT. Encoded protein: CASSSRPSPTSTGELFF.

This sequence joins TRBV10-1 and TRBJ2-3, with 9 bases that match TRBD2. CDR3 length: 13 amino acids. With 2 bases clipped from V and 6 bases from J, the junction kept 0 bases outside the gene matches. Per germline, CDR1 WNHNN and CDR2 SYGVQD (reference sequence). Here the CDR3 reads CASSETSGDTQYF. The CDR3 DNA sequence: TGCGCCAGCAGTGAGACTAGCGGGGATACGCAGTATTTT.

The chain employs TRBV19 and TRBJ2-1, with a possible D match to TRBD1 (6 bases). V dropped 1 base and J dropped 1 base, with 11 bases sitting between them. The CDR3 is 16 residues long. The germline gives CDR1 LNHDA, CDR2 SQIVND (reference sequence). The CDR3 sequence: CASSIVLQGSYNEQFF. As DNA, the CDR3 is TGTGCCAGTAGTATAGTATTACAGGGTTCCTACAATGAGCAGTTCTTC.

The chain has TRBV30 and TRBJ2-7, with D perhaps matching TRBD2 (5 bases). There are 13 residues in the CDR3. The V gene's germline CDR1 is GTSNPN and CDR2 SVGIG (reference sequence). V shed 0 bases and J shed 0 bases, with 6 bases lying between them. CDR3 sequence (DNA): TGTGCCTGGAGTGTAGGGAGCTCCTACGAGCAGTACTTC. It yields the protein CAWSVGSSYEQYF.

The rearrangement joins TRBV5-4 to TRBJ1-1; weak D call: TRBD1 (5 bases). V shed 4 bases and J shed 6 bases, with 13 bases lying between them. Germline V gene sequence: CDR1 SGHNT, CDR2 YYREEE (reference sequence). This CDR3 is built from 13 residues. In nucleotides, the CDR3 is TGTGCCAGCAGCCTTAACAGGCGCTCTGAAGCTTTCTTT. Translated, it gives CASSLNRRSEAFF.

This chain connects TRBV2 to TRBJ1-5; the D gene is possibly TRBD1 (5 bases). Germline V gives CDR1 SNHLY, CDR2 FYNNEI. The CDR3 runs 14 residues. V lost 10 bases and J lost 0, with 13 bases in between. The CDR3 protein is CATKPGTSNQPQHF. CDR3 DNA sequence: TGTGCCACCAAACCGGGGACTAGCAATCAGCCCCAGCATTTT.

The gene calls are TRBV11-2 and TRBJ1-1; D ambiguous. The V and J ends lost 3 bases and 3 bases respectively, with 14 bases between them. Germline CDR1 reads SGHAT; CDR2 reads FQNNGV. The CDR3 sequence is 15 residues long. The CDR3 nucleotides read TGTGCCAGCAGCTTTGGGGTTCCTATGGACACTGAAGCTTTCTTT. It codes for CASSFGVPMDTEAFF. The full variable domain, completed using reference TRBV11-2 and TRBJ1-1, is EAGVAQSPRYKIIEKRQSVAFWCNPISGHATLYWYQQILGQGPKLLIQFQNNGVVDDSQLPKDRFSAERLKGVDSTLKIQPAKLEDSAVYLCASSFGVPMDTEAFFGQGTRLTVV.

V usage is TRBV29-1 and J usage is TRBJ2-7; tentative D call: TRBD2 (6 bases). CDR3 length equals 12 residues. CDR1 and CDR2 from the germline V gene are SQVTM and ANQGSEA. V shed 4 bases and J shed 1 base, with 8 bases lying between them. CDR3 coding DNA: TGCAGCGTTGTCCGGGAGTCCTACGAGCAGTACTTC. It encodes CSVVRESYEQYF.

The V gene is TRBV25-1, the J gene TRBJ1-2, with 7 bases fitting TRBD1. The CDR3 extends over 16 amino acids. Trimming removed 2 bases from V and 6 bases from J; junction bases left unmatched: 12. CDR1 MGHDK and CDR2 SYGVNS come from the germline V gene. CDR3 sequence reads: CASSELGTEYFDGYTF. In DNA, the CDR3 is TGTGCCAGCAGTGAACTAGGGACAGAGTATTTTGATGGCTACACCTTC.